This TCR beta chain came from a study of shared clonotypes between healthy human individuals. This table comes from immunoSEQ multiplex PCR, and its TCRdb copy is limited to in-frame clones, with some not included. This table has 2 million to 2.5 million clones, roughly 94% appearing once. The CDR3 loop spans 14 amino acids. V was shortened by 7 bases and J by 6 bases, with 16 bases between the two germline ends. Germline CDR1 MDHEN, CDR2 SYDVKM. This chain links TRBV28 with TRBJ1-5, with D uncertain. This TCR came from a young man in good health. Specimen: naive CD4+ T cells sorted from blood. Subset in this sample: CD45RA+ positively selected. This CDR3 is CASTYGEIIQPQHF. CDR3 DNA: TGTGCCAGCACTTACGGGGAGATCATTCAGCCCCAGCATTTT. Variable domain in full (rest from reference TRBV28 and TRBJ1-5): DVKVTQSSRYLVKRTGEKVFLECVQDMDHENMFWYRQDPGLGLRLIYFSYDVKMKEKGDIPEGYSVSREKKERFSLILESASTNQTSMYLCASTYGEIIQPQHFGDGTRLSIL.